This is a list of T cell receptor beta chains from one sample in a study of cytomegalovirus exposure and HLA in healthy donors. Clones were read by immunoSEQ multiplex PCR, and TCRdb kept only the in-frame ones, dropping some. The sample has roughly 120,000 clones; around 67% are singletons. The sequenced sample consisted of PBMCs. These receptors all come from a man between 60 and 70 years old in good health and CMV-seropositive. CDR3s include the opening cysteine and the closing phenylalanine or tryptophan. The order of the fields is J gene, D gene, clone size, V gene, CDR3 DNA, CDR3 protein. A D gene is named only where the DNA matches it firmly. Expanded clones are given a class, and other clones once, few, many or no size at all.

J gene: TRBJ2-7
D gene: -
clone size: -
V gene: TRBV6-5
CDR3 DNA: TGTGCCAGCAGTTACTCCCCGGGATCCTCCTACGAGCAGTACTTC
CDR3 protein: CASSYSPGSSYEQYF

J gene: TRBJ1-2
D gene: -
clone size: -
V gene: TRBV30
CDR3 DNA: TGTGCCTGGAGTGGGAGGGAGAGCTATGGCTACACCTTC
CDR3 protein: CAWSGRESYGYTF

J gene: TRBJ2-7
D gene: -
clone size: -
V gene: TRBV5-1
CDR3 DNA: TGCGCCAGCAGCTTCGCCGGGACAAACTACGAGCAGTACTTC
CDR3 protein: CASSFAGTNYEQYF

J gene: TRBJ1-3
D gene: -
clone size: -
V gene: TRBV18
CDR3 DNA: TGTGCCAGCTCACCACTAGAAGTTGATGTTGGAAACACCATATATTTT
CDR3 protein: CASSPLEVDVGNTIYF

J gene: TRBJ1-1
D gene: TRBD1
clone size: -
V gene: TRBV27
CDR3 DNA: TGTGCCAGCCGTTTACAGGGGGCGAACACTGAAGCTTTCTTT
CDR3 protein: CASRLQGANTEAFF

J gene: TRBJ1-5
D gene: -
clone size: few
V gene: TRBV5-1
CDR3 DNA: TGCGCCAGCAGCTGGGAGGGAGGGGGGAATCAGCCCCAGCATTTT
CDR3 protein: CASSWEGGGNQPQHF

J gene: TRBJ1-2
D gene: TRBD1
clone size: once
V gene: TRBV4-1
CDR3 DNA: TGCGCCAGCAGCCAAGGCCAGACAGGGTTCTTACTTAACTATGGCTACACCTTC
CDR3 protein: CASSQGQTGFLLNYGYTF

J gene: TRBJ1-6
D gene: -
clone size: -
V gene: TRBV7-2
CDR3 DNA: TGTGCCAGCAGTCGGGCAGGGCCAACTAATTCACCCCTCCACTTT
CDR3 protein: CASSRAGPTNSPLHF

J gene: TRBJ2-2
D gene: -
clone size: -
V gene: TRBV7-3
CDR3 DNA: TGTGCCAGCAGCTTAACCCCCCGGGACAGGGAGCTGTTTTTT
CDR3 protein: CASSLTPRDRELFF

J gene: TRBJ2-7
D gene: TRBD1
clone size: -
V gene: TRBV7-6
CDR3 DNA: TGTGCCAGCAGCTTATATGGGACAGGGTTAAGCTCCTACGAGCAGTACTTC
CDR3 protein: CASSLYGTGLSSYEQYF

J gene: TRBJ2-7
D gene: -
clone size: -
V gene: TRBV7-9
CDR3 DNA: TGTGCCAGCAGGGATGGGGGGGCCGGGGAGTGGGAGCAGTACTTC
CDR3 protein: CASRDGGAGEWEQYF

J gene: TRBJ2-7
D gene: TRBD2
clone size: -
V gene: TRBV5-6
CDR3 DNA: TGTGCCAGCAGCTCGGGACTAGCGAGATACGAGCAGTACTTC
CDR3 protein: CASSSGLARYEQYF

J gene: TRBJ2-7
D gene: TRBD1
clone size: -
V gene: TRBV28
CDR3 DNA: TGTGCCAGCAGGACGGGACAGCTCTACGAGCAGTACTTC
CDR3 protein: CASRTGQLYEQYF

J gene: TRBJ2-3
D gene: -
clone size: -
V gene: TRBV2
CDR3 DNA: TGTGCCAGCGAACTCGGTGGTGCAGATACGCAGTATTTT
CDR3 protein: CASELGGADTQYF

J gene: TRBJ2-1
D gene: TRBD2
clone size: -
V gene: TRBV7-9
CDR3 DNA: TGTGCCAGCAGCTTCAGGTCTAGCGGGGGTGAAATTGAGCAGTTCTTC
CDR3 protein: CASSFRSSGGEIEQFF

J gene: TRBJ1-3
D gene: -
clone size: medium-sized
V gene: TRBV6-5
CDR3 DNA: TGTGCCAGCAGTTACAGCCCTGGAAACACCATATATTTT
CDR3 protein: CASSYSPGNTIYF